Below, one T cell receptor (beta chain) is given with its context. The data were taken from a study of blood T cell repertoires in COVID-19. At the level of the study: Sites across the United States, Italy and Spain contributed samples from acute and convalescent COVID-19. PBMCs, B-cell-depleted T cells, or T cells provided the cDNA or gDNA that made up the material.

Per the study methods: Scientists estimated how many nucleated cells there were by amplifying reference gene primers. The data were produced by immunoSEQ multiplex PCR, yet TCRdb's version contains in-frame clones alone and is incomplete. The V and J calls and clone size are taken from that table; D and trimming were inferred from the DNA. The sample holds 150,000 or so clones; more than 90% are singletons and the top ten take 15% to 20%. CDR3 size: 16 residues. The germline gives CDR1 LNHDA, CDR2 SQIVND (reference sequence). V gave up 5 bases and J gave up 0 bases, with 17 bases separating them. This chain uses TRBV19 with TRBJ2-7, with D possibly being TRBD2 (6 bases). Sequences were obtained from peripheral blood. The TCR originated in a man in his 60s with active or convalescent COVID-19. DNA of the CDR3: TGTGCCAGTAGTGTCGCCGGGAGCTCTAGCTCCTACGAGCAGTACTTC. Amino acid sequence: CASSVAGSSSSYEQYF.